The sequence of this TCR beta chain was determined in a study of T cell clones after liver transplantation. Study-wide background: Post-transplant blood was tracked for graft-donor-reactive T cell clones identified in a pre-transplant mixed lymphocyte reaction.

Measured with immunoSEQ multiplex PCR; TCRdb has only the in-frame clones, and not every one. This sample has 98,000 or so clones, with 75% to 85% found just once. V lost 5 bases, J lost 2 bases, and 19 bases lay in between. Germline V gene data show CDR1 as SGHVS and CDR2 as FNYEAQ. The length of the CDR3 is 16 residues. This sample comprised CD4+ T cells from blood, obtained before liver transplant. This TCR came from a human donor who received a liver transplant. The gene calls are TRBV7-6 and TRBJ2-7; D might be TRBD1 (7 bases). The CDR3 loop reads CASSPNFRRGAYEQYF. In DNA form, the CDR3 reads TGTGCCAGCAGCCCAAACTTTCGCAGGGGGGCCTACGAGCAGTACTTC.